This T cell receptor beta chain was profiled in a study of OX40 agonist ivuxolimab in advanced cancers. Overall study results and limits: Certain nonresponders likewise exhibited a low normalized T-cell clonal expansion. Expanded clones were, on average, more numerous among CD8+ T cells than CD4+.

Using immunoSEQ multiplex PCR, the repertoire was profiled, and TCRdb retains in-frame clones only, with some absent. Of 35,000 to 50,000 clones listed, roughly 86% were seen once; the top ten hold 20% to 25%. The V gene lost 4 bases and the J gene lost 7 bases, with 10 bases spanning the gap. CDR3 length: 12 residues. The germline V gene encodes CDR1 MNHNY and CDR2 SVGAGI (reference sequence). In this sample, this clone turned up once. Its antigen is undetermined. The receptor comes from an adult with an advanced solid tumor such as melanoma, head and neck, liver or kidney cancer. Specimen: CD4+ or CD8+ T cells sorted from blood, collected in a trial of the OX40 agonist ivuxolimab. This sequence joins TRBV6-6 and TRBJ1-1, with unresolved D. CDR3 loop: CASSLPLLEAFF. The CDR3 bases are TGTGCCAGCAGTTTGCCGCTGCTTGAAGCTTTCTTT.